This is a list of T cell receptor beta chains from one sample in a study of blood T cell repertoires in COVID-19. Libraries were prepared by immunoSEQ multiplex PCR; TCRdb keeps only in-frame clonotypes and omits some of them. The data contain about 180,000 clones, approximately 88% of them singletons. Sample: peripheral blood. The receptor source for this set is a woman aged 25 to 39 with acute or convalescent COVID-19. Each CDR3 is given with its conserved first and last residue. The D gene is left open where the match is weak. Size is stated for part of the rows, as once, few or many counts, or as a class when the clone is expanded.

cdr3_aa: CASRPTGSTEAFF
cdr3_nt: TGTGCCAGCAGACCGACAGGGAGCACTGAAGCTTTCTTT
v_call: TRBV12-3/TRBV12-4
clone_size: NA
d_call: TRBD1
j_call: TRBJ1-1

cdr3_aa: CASSILLEGYEQYF
cdr3_nt: TGTGCCAGCTCAATCTTATTGGAGGGTTACGAGCAGTACTTC
v_call: TRBV11-2
clone_size: NA
d_call: NA
j_call: TRBJ2-7

cdr3_aa: CASSSGQGGKLFF
cdr3_nt: TGCGCCAGCAGCTCGGGACAGGGGGGAAAACTGTTTTTT
v_call: TRBV5-1
clone_size: NA
d_call: TRBD1
j_call: TRBJ1-4

cdr3_aa: CASSPQGYYEQYF
cdr3_nt: TGTGCCAGCTCACCTCAGGGTTACTACGAGCAGTACTTC
v_call: TRBV18
clone_size: NA
d_call: NA
j_call: TRBJ2-7

cdr3_aa: CASRRDRSMRETQYF
cdr3_nt: TGTGCCAGCAGGAGGGACAGGTCAATGAGGGAGACCCAGTACTTC
v_call: TRBV5-4
clone_size: NA
d_call: TRBD1
j_call: TRBJ2-5

cdr3_aa: CASSPRVSGNTIYF
cdr3_nt: TGTGCCAGCTCACCACGAGTCTCTGGAAACACCATATATTTT
v_call: TRBV18
clone_size: NA
d_call: NA
j_call: TRBJ1-3

cdr3_aa: CAIRDRGLEKLFF
cdr3_nt: TGTGCCATCCGAGACAGGGGGCTTGAAAAACTGTTTTTT
v_call: TRBV10-3
clone_size: NA
d_call: TRBD1
j_call: TRBJ1-4

cdr3_aa: CASSLQGSTEAFF
cdr3_nt: TGTGCCAGCAGCTTGCAGGGTTCCACTGAAGCTTTCTTT
v_call: TRBV5-5
clone_size: NA
d_call: NA
j_call: TRBJ1-1

cdr3_aa: CAISDRSRTANTEAFF
cdr3_nt: TGTGCCATCAGCGACCGGAGTAGGACTGCGAACACTGAAGCTTTCTTT
v_call: TRBV10-3
clone_size: NA
d_call: NA
j_call: TRBJ1-1

cdr3_aa: CASSLSWSTDTQYF
cdr3_nt: TGTGCCAGCAGCTTAAGCTGGTCCACAGATACGCAGTATTTT
v_call: TRBV7-2
clone_size: once
d_call: NA
j_call: TRBJ2-3

cdr3_aa: CASEFQGMDSPLHF
cdr3_nt: TGTGCCAGCGAATTCCAGGGAATGGATTCACCCCTCCACTTT
v_call: TRBV2
clone_size: NA
d_call: NA
j_call: TRBJ1-6

cdr3_aa: CASSDLLHGGGGYTF
cdr3_nt: TGTGCCAGCAGTGACCTACTACACGGCGGTGGCGGCTACACCTTC
v_call: TRBV25-1
clone_size: NA
d_call: NA
j_call: TRBJ1-2

cdr3_aa: CASTVRDSQETQYF
cdr3_nt: TGTGCCAGCACGGTCCGGGACAGCCAAGAGACCCAGTACTTC
v_call: TRBV7-9
clone_size: NA
d_call: TRBD1
j_call: TRBJ2-5

cdr3_aa: CASSFGLSYEQYF
cdr3_nt: TGTGCCAGCAGCTTCGGGTTATCCTACGAGCAGTACTTC
v_call: TRBV7-4
clone_size: NA
d_call: NA
j_call: TRBJ2-7

cdr3_aa: CASSEFQGGPETQYF
cdr3_nt: TGTGCCAGCAGTGAATTTCAGGGGGGTCCAGAGACCCAGTACTTC
v_call: TRBV25-1
clone_size: NA
d_call: NA
j_call: TRBJ2-5

cdr3_aa: CASSLGQAADTQYF
cdr3_nt: TGCGCCAGCAGCCTAGGACAGGCGGCAGATACGCAGTATTTT
v_call: TRBV5-1
clone_size: NA
d_call: TRBD1
j_call: TRBJ2-3

cdr3_aa: CSARRSSEQYF
cdr3_nt: TGCAGTGCTAGGCGCTCAAGCGAGCAGTACTTC
v_call: TRBV20-1
clone_size: NA
d_call: NA
j_call: TRBJ2-7

cdr3_aa: CASSLIRPGGKLFF
cdr3_nt: TGTGCCAGCAGTTTAATCAGGCCGGGGGGAAAACTGTTTTTT
v_call: TRBV27
clone_size: NA
d_call: NA
j_call: TRBJ1-4

cdr3_aa: CASSELAGVPGELFF
cdr3_nt: TGTGCCAGCAGTGAGCTAGCGGGAGTCCCCGGGGAGCTGTTTTTT
v_call: TRBV6-1
clone_size: NA
d_call: TRBD2
j_call: TRBJ2-2

cdr3_aa: CASSFRRADTEAFF
cdr3_nt: TGTGCCAGCAGTTTTCGCAGGGCGGACACTGAAGCTTTCTTT
v_call: TRBV6-5
clone_size: NA
d_call: NA
j_call: TRBJ1-1

cdr3_aa: CASSLPKETQYF
cdr3_nt: TGTGCCAGCAGCTTACCTAAAGAGACCCAGTACTTC
v_call: TRBV7-9
clone_size: NA
d_call: NA
j_call: TRBJ2-5

cdr3_aa: CAIKGTSGENEQFF
cdr3_nt: TGTGCCATCAAGGGGACTAGCGGGGAGAATGAGCAGTTCTTC
v_call: TRBV10-3
clone_size: once
d_call: TRBD2
j_call: TRBJ2-1

cdr3_aa: CASSVTGQEQPQHF
cdr3_nt: TGTGCCAGCAGCGTTACAGGGCAGGAGCAGCCCCAGCATTTT
v_call: TRBV2
clone_size: NA
d_call: NA
j_call: TRBJ1-5

cdr3_aa: CASRGTRTDTQYF
cdr3_nt: TGTGCCAGCAGGGGCACGCGAACAGATACGCAGTATTTT
v_call: TRBV2
clone_size: NA
d_call: NA
j_call: TRBJ2-3

cdr3_aa: CASSGTSYEQYF
cdr3_nt: TGTGCCAGTAGCGGGACAAGCTACGAGCAGTACTTC
v_call: TRBV19
clone_size: few
d_call: NA
j_call: TRBJ2-7

cdr3_aa: CASSLSGTGLYSNQPQHF
cdr3_nt: TGTGCCAGCAGCTTGTCGGGAACAGGGCTCTATAGCAATCAGCCCCAGCATTTT
v_call: TRBV5-6
clone_size: NA
d_call: NA
j_call: TRBJ1-5

cdr3_aa: CASLGRKLGGSVEKLFF
cdr3_nt: TGTGCCAGCCTCGGAAGGAAGCTTGGAGGGAGCGTAGAAAAACTGTTTTTT
v_call: TRBV28
clone_size: NA
d_call: NA
j_call: TRBJ1-4

cdr3_aa: CAIRGTGGAGEQYF
cdr3_nt: TGTGCCATCAGGGGGACAGGGGGCGCGGGGGAGCAGTACTTC
v_call: TRBV10-3
clone_size: NA
d_call: TRBD1
j_call: TRBJ2-7

cdr3_aa: CASSQDRVLGELFF
cdr3_nt: TGTGCCAGCAGCCAAGACAGGGTTTTGGGGGAGCTGTTTTTT
v_call: TRBV14
clone_size: NA
d_call: NA
j_call: TRBJ2-2

cdr3_aa: CARSLLRCAAGGSPLHF
cdr3_nt: TGTGCCAGAAGCCTGCTGCGGTGTGCAGCCGGGGGATCACCCCTCCACTTT
v_call: TRBV7-5
clone_size: NA
d_call: NA
j_call: TRBJ1-6

cdr3_aa: CASSQRQGGEKLFF
cdr3_nt: TGTGCCAGCTCACAGAGACAGGGGGGCGAAAAACTGTTTTTT
v_call: TRBV18
clone_size: NA
d_call: TRBD1
j_call: TRBJ1-4

cdr3_aa: CSALQKETQYF
cdr3_nt: TGCAGTGCATTACAGAAAGAGACCCAGTACTTC
v_call: TRBV20-1
clone_size: NA
d_call: NA
j_call: TRBJ2-5

cdr3_aa: CASSGAITGELFF
cdr3_nt: TGCGCCAGCAGCGGAGCAATCACCGGGGAGCTGTTTTTT
v_call: TRBV5-1
clone_size: NA
d_call: NA
j_call: TRBJ2-2

cdr3_aa: CTSSTIRQGPMNTEAFF
cdr3_nt: TGTACCAGCAGCACAATCCGACAGGGCCCTATGAACACTGAAGCTTTCTTT
v_call: TRBV28
clone_size: NA
d_call: TRBD1
j_call: TRBJ1-1

cdr3_aa: CASSVVGASGRAGEFF
cdr3_nt: TGTGCCAGCAGCGTGGTAGGGGCTAGCGGGAGGGCCGGGGAGTTCTTC
v_call: TRBV7-8
clone_size: NA
d_call: TRBD2
j_call: TRBJ2-1

cdr3_aa: CASSGISALLEQYF
cdr3_nt: TGTGCCAGCAGTGGTATTTCAGCGCTCCTCGAGCAGTACTTC
v_call: TRBV2
clone_size: NA
d_call: NA
j_call: TRBJ2-7

cdr3_aa: CAKKVPGQDQETQYF
cdr3_nt: TGTGCCAAGAAAGTACCGGGACAGGACCAAGAGACCCAGTACTTC
v_call: TRBV27
clone_size: NA
d_call: TRBD1
j_call: TRBJ2-5

cdr3_aa: CASTETGRKLFF
cdr3_nt: TGTGCCAGCACCGAGACAGGGCGAAAACTGTTTTTT
v_call: TRBV28
clone_size: NA
d_call: TRBD1
j_call: TRBJ1-4

cdr3_aa: CASSSENQETQYF
cdr3_nt: TGCGCCAGCAGCTCGGAGAACCAAGAGACCCAGTACTTC
v_call: TRBV5-1
clone_size: NA
d_call: NA
j_call: TRBJ2-5

cdr3_aa: CSASGRVYEQYF
cdr3_nt: TGCAGTGCTAGTGGCAGGGTCTACGAGCAGTACTTC
v_call: TRBV20-1
clone_size: NA
d_call: NA
j_call: TRBJ2-7

cdr3_aa: CASSLVGARNQPQHF
cdr3_nt: TGTGCCAGCAGCTTGGTAGGGGCGCGCAATCAGCCCCAGCATTTT
v_call: TRBV5-5
clone_size: NA
d_call: NA
j_call: TRBJ1-5

cdr3_aa: CTGQENTEAFF
cdr3_nt: TGCACGGGACAGGAGAACACTGAAGCTTTCTTT
v_call: TRBV20-1
clone_size: NA
d_call: TRBD1
j_call: TRBJ1-1

cdr3_aa: CATSRDLETQYF
cdr3_nt: TGTGCCACCAGCAGAGATCTCGAGACCCAGTACTTC
v_call: TRBV15
clone_size: NA
d_call: NA
j_call: TRBJ2-5

cdr3_aa: CASSPELAGTHAGELFF
cdr3_nt: TGTGCCAGCTCACCAGAGCTAGCGGGGACGCACGCCGGGGAGCTGTTTTTT
v_call: TRBV18
clone_size: NA
d_call: TRBD2
j_call: TRBJ2-2

cdr3_aa: CASSFTGARADTQYF
cdr3_nt: TGTGCCAGCAGCTTTACGGGAGCTAGGGCAGATACGCAGTATTTT
v_call: TRBV14
clone_size: NA
d_call: NA
j_call: TRBJ2-3